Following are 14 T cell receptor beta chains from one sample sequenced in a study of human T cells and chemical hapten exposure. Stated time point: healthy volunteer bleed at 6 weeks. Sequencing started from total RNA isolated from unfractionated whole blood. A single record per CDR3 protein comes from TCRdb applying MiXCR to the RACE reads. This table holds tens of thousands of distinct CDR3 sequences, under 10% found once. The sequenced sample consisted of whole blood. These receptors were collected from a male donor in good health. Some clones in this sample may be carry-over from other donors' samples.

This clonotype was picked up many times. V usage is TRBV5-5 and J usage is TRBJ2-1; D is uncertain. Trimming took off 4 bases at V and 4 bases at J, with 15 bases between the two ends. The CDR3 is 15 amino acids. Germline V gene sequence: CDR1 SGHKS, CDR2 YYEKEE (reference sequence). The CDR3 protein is CASSQNSRAYNEQFF. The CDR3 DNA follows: TGTGCCAGCAGCCAGAATTCTAGGGCATACAATGAGCAGTTCTTC.

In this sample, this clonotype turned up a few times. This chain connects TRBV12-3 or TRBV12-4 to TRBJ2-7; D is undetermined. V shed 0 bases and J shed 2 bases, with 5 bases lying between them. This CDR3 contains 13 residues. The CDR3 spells CASSLAVTYEQYF. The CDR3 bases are TGTGCCAGCAGTTTAGCGGTAACCTACGAGCAGTACTTC.

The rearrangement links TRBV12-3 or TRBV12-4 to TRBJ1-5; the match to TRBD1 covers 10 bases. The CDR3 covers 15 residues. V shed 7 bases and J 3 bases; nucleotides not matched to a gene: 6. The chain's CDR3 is CASKLGTGDNQPQHF. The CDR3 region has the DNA TGTGCCAGCAAATTAGGGACAGGGGACAATCAGCCCCAGCATTTT.

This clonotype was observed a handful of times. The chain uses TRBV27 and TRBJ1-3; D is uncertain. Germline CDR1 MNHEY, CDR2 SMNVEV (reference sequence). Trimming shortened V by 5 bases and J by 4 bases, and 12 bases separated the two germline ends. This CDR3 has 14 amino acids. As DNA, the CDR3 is TGTGCCAGCAGTCCAGTGGGTCCCGGAAACACCATATATTTT. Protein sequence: CASSPVGPGNTIYF.

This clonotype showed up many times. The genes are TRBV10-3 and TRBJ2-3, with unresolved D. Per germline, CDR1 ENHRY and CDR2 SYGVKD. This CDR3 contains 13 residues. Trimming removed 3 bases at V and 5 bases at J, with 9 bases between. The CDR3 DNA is TGTGCCATCAGTGAAGGGCGACAAGATACGCAGTATTTT. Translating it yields CAISEGRQDTQYF.

The CDR3 is CASSYTAAEAFF. CDR3 DNA: TGTGCCAGCAGTTACACTGCCGCTGAAGCTTTCTTT. This chain uses TRBV6-6 with TRBJ1-1; D ambiguous. V dropped 2 bases and J dropped 6 bases, with 7 bases sitting between them. The CDR3 contains 12 residues. Germline CDR1 is MNHNY and CDR2 is SVGAGI (reference sequence).

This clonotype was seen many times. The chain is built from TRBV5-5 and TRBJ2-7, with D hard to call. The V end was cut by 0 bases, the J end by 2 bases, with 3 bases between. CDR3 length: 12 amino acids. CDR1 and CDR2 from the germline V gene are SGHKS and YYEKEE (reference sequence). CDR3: CASSLGTYEQYF. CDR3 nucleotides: TGTGCCAGCAGCTTGGGGACCTACGAGCAGTACTTC.

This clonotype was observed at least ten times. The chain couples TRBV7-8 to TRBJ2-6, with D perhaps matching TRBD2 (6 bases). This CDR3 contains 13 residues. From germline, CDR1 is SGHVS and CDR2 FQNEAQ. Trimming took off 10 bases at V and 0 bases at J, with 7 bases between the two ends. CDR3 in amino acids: CAIGGSGANVLTF. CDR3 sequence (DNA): TGTGCCATCGGGGGCTCTGGGGCCAACGTCCTGACTTTC. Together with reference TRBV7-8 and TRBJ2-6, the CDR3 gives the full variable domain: GAGVSQSPRYKVAKRGQDVALRCDPISGHVSLFWYQQALGQGPEFLTYFQNEAQLDKSGLPSDRFFAERPEGSVSTLKIQRTQQEDSAVYLCAIGGSGANVLTFGAGSRLTVL.

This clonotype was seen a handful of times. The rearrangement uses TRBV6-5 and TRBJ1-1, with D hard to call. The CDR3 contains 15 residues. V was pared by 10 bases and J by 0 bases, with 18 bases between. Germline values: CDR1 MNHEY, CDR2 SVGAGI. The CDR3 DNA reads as TGTGCCACCCTCCCAGAAGGGCTCATGAACACTGAAGCTTTCTTT. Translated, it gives CATLPEGLMNTEAFF.

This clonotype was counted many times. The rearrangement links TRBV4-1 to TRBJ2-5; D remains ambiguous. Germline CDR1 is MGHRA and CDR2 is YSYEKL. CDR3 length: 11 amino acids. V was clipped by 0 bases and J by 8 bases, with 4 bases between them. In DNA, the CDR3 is TGCGCCAGCAGCCAAGAGGGAACCCAGTACTTC. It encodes CASSQEGTQYF.

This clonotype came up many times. CDR3 coding DNA: TGCGCCAGCAGCTCCACAGGGATGGGCATGAACACTGAAGCTTTCTTT. It yields the protein CASSSTGMGMNTEAFF. This chain uses TRBV5-1 with TRBJ1-1, with D perhaps matching TRBD1 (6 bases). The CDR3 has 16 residues. Germline CDR1 SGHRS, CDR2 YFSETQ. With 3 bases removed from V and 0 bases from J, the gap between germline ends came to 15 bases. Complete variable domain (other parts from reference TRBV5-1 and TRBJ1-1): KAGVTQTPRYLIKTRGQQVTLSCSPISGHRSVSWYQQTPGQGLQFLFEYFSETQRNKGNFPGRFSGRQFSNSRSEMNVSTLELGDSALYLCASSSTGMGMNTEAFFGQGTRLTVV.

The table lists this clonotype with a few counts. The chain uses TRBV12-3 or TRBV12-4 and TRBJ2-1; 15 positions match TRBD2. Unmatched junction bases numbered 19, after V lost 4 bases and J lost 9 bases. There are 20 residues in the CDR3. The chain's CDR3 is CASSSGGLAGGLPPVSEQFF. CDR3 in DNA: TGTGCCAGCAGTTCAGGGGGACTAGCGGGAGGCCTCCCTCCAGTAAGTGAGCAGTTCTTC.

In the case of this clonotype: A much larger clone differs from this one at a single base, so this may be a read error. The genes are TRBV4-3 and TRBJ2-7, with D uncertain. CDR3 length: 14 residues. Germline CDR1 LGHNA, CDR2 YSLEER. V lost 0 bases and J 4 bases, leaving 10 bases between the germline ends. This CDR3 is CASSQDVQCYEQYF. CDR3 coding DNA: TGCGCCAGCAGCCAAGATGTGCAGTGTTACGAGCAGTACTTC.

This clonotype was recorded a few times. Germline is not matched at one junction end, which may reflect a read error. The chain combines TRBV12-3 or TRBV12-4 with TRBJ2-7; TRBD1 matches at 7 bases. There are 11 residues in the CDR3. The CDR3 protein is CASSLTGPPNF. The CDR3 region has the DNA TGTGCCAGCAGTTTGACAGGGCCCCCCAATTTC.